These T cell receptor beta chains were read from a single sample in a study of blood T cell repertoires in COVID-19. Profiling relied on immunoSEQ multiplex PCR, and the TCRdb table lists in-frame clones only, not all of them. The sample lists just over 250,000 clones, 88% occurring once. The sample was peripheral blood. These receptors originate from a woman aged 70 to 79 with COVID-19, enrolled during active disease. The CDR3 runs from the conserved cysteine through the conserved F or W. Fields, in order: V gene, D gene, J gene, clone size, CDR3 protein, CDR3 DNA. The D gene is left open where the match is weak. The size of a clone is reported for some rows only, either as once, few or many, or as a class for expanded clones.

TRBV10-3	-	TRBJ1-5	-	CAINDRGYSSGNQPQHF	TGTGCCATCAACGACCGAGGGTATAGTTCGGGCAATCAGCCCCAGCATTTT
TRBV19	-	TRBJ1-1	-	CASSRKGDTMNTEAFF	TGTGCCAGTAGCCGAAAAGGGGACACAATGAACACTGAAGCTTTCTTT
TRBV30	-	TRBJ2-3	-	CAWAGGSTDTQYF	TGTGCCTGGGCCGGGGGAAGCACAGATACGCAGTATTTT
TRBV7-9	TRBD1	TRBJ1-2	-	CASSAGTGGSYGYTF	TGTGCCAGCAGCGCCGGGACAGGGGGTTCCTATGGCTACACCTTC
TRBV13	-	TRBJ2-1	-	CASSSPGSHNEQFF	TGTGCCAGCAGCTCCCCCGGGAGCCACAATGAGCAGTTCTTC
TRBV30	-	TRBJ2-2	few	CACGLPANTGELFF	TGTGCCTGTGGACTACCCGCGAACACCGGGGAGCTGTTTTTT
TRBV21-1	-	TRBJ2-7	once	CASQSTYEQYF	TGTGCCAGCCAATCAACCTACGAGCAGTACTTC
TRBV30	-	TRBJ2-1	few	CALWGGTGQFF	TGTGCCTTATGGGGGGGGACAGGGCAGTTCTTC
TRBV28	-	TRBJ1-2	-	CASSVPGSGRNGYTF	TGTGCCAGCAGTGTTCCGGGATCCGGGAGGAATGGCTACACCTTC
TRBV2	TRBD1	TRBJ1-4	-	CASNRDRAILSEKLFF	TGTGCCAGCAACCGGGACAGGGCTATTTTAAGTGAAAAACTGTTTTTT
TRBV7-3	-	TRBJ1-6	-	CASSADSNSPLHF	TGTGCCAGCAGCGCCGACTCGAATTCACCCCTCCACTTT
TRBV11-3	TRBD2	TRBJ2-3	-	CASTEGTSGTPSTDTQYF	TGTGCCAGCACCGAGGGGACTAGCGGGACCCCTAGCACAGATACGCAGTATTTT
TRBV4-3	-	TRBJ1-2	-	CASSQDLAGSGYTF	TGCGCCAGCAGCCAAGATCTGGCAGGATCAGGCTACACCTTC
TRBV30	-	TRBJ2-4	-	CACTDKVLAKNIQYF	TGTGCCTGTACAGACAAGGTACTAGCCAAAAACATTCAGTACTTC
TRBV6-5	-	TRBJ1-2	-	CASSRGLQANYGYTF	TGTGCCAGCAGCCGGGGACTCCAGGCTAACTATGGCTACACCTTC
TRBV18	TRBD1	TRBJ2-7	-	CASSPTRLDRGYEQYF	TGTGCCAGCTCACCAACGAGATTGGACAGGGGGTACGAGCAGTACTTC
TRBV5-1	-	TRBJ2-3	-	CASSLVLSDTQYF	TGCGCCAGCAGCTTGGTATTGTCAGATACGCAGTATTTT
TRBV28	TRBD2	TRBJ2-7	-	CASSPSEVPGGRYEQYF	TGTGCCAGCAGTCCGTCTGAGGTGCCGGGGGGACGCTACGAGCAGTACTTC
TRBV5-1	TRBD1	TRBJ1-1	-	CASSFDRASEAFF	TGCGCCAGCAGCTTTGACAGGGCCTCTGAAGCTTTCTTT
TRBV6-5	-	TRBJ1-3	once	CASSADISGNTIYF	TGTGCCAGCAGCGCAGACATCTCTGGAAACACCATATATTTT
TRBV6-5	-	TRBJ2-7	few	CASSLADFYEQYF	TGTGCCAGCAGTTTGGCAGACTTCTACGAGCAGTACTTC
TRBV2	TRBD1	TRBJ1-5	-	CASRGGRGRQPQHF	TGTGCCAGCAGAGGGGGCAGGGGGCGTCAGCCCCAGCATTTT
TRBV30	TRBD1	TRBJ1-6	-	CAWSSAGGAGLSPLHF	TGTGCCTGGAGTTCGGCAGGGGGCGCGGGTTTGTCACCCCTCCACTTT
TRBV2	-	TRBJ2-3	-	CASTYSDTQYF	TGTGCCAGTACATATTCAGATACGCAGTATTTT
TRBV20-1	-	TRBJ1-2	-	CSVTPGDGYTF	TGCAGCGTCACCCCCGGGGATGGCTACACCTTC
TRBV7-7	-	TRBJ2-1	-	CASSRAGDEQFF	TGTGCTAGCAGCCGAGCCGGGGATGAGCAGTTCTTC
TRBV6-6	-	TRBJ2-3	-	CASKDTSDTQYF	TGTGCCAGCAAGGACACTTCAGATACGCAGTATTTT
TRBV19	-	TRBJ2-7	-	CASSIVAAHPPEQYF	TGTGCCAGTAGTATAGTAGCGGCCCACCCCCCCGAGCAGTACTTC